The present T cell receptor beta chain was sequenced within a study of siplizumab effects on memory and regulatory T cells. Study findings and constraints: Naive T cell populations appeared to exhibit greater diversity than memory cells and appeared to be major alloresponse contributors. Siplizumab significantly decreased alloreactive sequences from unstimulated CD4+ memory cells.

The assay looked at 100,000 or so TCR templates in each sample. Method: immunoSEQ multiplex PCR; TCRdb's copy keeps in-frame clones and lacks some. The table records some 96,000 clones, 80% to 95% of them present only once. For this clone: What it binds is not known.

There are 14 residues in the CDR3. The germline CDR1 and CDR2 sequences are SGHTA and FQGNSA. V was trimmed by 4 bases and J by 10 bases, leaving 19 bases between them. The sample consisted of CD4+ T cells sorted from blood. This chain joins TRBV7-2 and TRBJ1-1; possibly TRBD1 for D (5 bases). This clonotype was sampled from a human donor in good health. CDR3 loop: CASSSLSGTTIAFF. The CDR3 region has the DNA TGTGCCAGCAGCTCCCTGTCGGGGACCACCATAGCTTTCTTT. The full variable domain, completed using reference TRBV7-2 and TRBJ1-1, is GAGVSQSPSNKVTEKGKDVELRCDPISGHTALYWYRQSLGQGLEFLIYFQGNSAPDKSGLPSDRFSAERTGGSVSTLTIQRTQQEDSAVYLCASSSLSGTTIAFFGQGTRLTVV.